A single sample is the source of the 20 T cell receptor beta chains below, sequenced in a study of PD-1 blockade in classical Hodgkin lymphoma (dated by TCRdb to 2020 to 2021). Library preparation employed the immunoSEQ multiplex PCR assay. TCRdb holds this immuneACCESS table with in-frame rearrangements only. Some clones are missing; in checked studies, unresolved V genes explain under half, and the rest has no known cause. For this sample there are tens of thousands of clones; 86% appear just once. Roughly 0.47% of the sample is held by the ten biggest clonotypes. What the time point label conveys for this sample: cycle 4 day 1 (C4D1), after six to seven weeks of nivolumab. Every trial patient had relapsed following autologous stem cell transplantation, and prior brentuximab vedotin exposure was what differed among cohorts A, B and C. Using a Miltenyi CD4+ T cell isolation kit, CD4+ T cells were purified from thawed PBMCs through magnetic negative selection.

The source was CD4+ T cells from blood, collected before the fourth cycle of nivolumab. Receptors originate from a human donor with classical Hodgkin lymphoma.

J is TRBJ2-1 and V is TRBV2; 10 nucleotides agree with TRBD2. This CDR3 has 15 residues. Germline V lookup: CDR1 SNHLY, CDR2 FYNNEI. Trimming removed 4 bases from V and 6 bases from J; junction bases left unmatched: 6. The CDR3 nucleotides are TGTGCCAGCAGTGTGAGTAGCGGGAGGATCAATGAGCAGTTCTTC. It specifies CASSVSSGRINEQFF.

This clone was seen a few times. The rearrangement links TRBV10-3 to TRBJ2-7, with 8 bases lining up with TRBD2. The germline gives CDR1 ENHRY, CDR2 SYGVKD. The CDR3 spans 15 residues. J was trimmed by 0 bases and V by 4 bases; bases with no gene match: 5. The CDR3 DNA follows: TGTGCCATCAGTGGGGGGCGGGGGGACTCCTACGAGCAGTACTTC. Its protein product is CAISGGRGDSYEQYF.

The chain carries TRBV6-6 and TRBJ2-1; 8 bases fit TRBD1. This CDR3 spans 15 amino acids. Germline V gene lookup returns CDR1 MNHNY and CDR2 SVGAGI (reference sequence). With V trimmed by 2 bases and J by 3 bases, 3 bases remained unmatched. In nucleotides, the CDR3 is TGTGCCAGCAGTTACGGCAGGGGGCTCTACAATGAGCAGTTCTTC. This encodes CASSYGRGLYNEQFF.

The rearrangement links TRBV6-5 to TRBJ2-7, with a possible D match to TRBD1 (5 bases). V was pared by 6 bases and J by 3 bases, with 15 bases between. This CDR3 is built from 14 residues. Looked up from germline, CDR1 is MNHEY and CDR2 is SVGAGI. This CDR3 reads CASRQLRGSYEQYF. The CDR3, as DNA: TGTGCCAGCAGGCAATTAAGGGGTAGCTACGAGCAGTACTTC.

The genes are TRBV11-1 and TRBJ2-7, with D possibly being TRBD2 (6 bases). CDR1 and CDR2 from the germline V gene are SGHAT and FQDESV (reference sequence). Trimming took 1 base from V and 6 from J, leaving 10 bases between them. The CDR3 has 13 residues. The CDR3 loop reads CASSLGTSTEQYF. The CDR3, as DNA: TGTGCCAGCAGCTTAGGAACTAGCACCGAGCAGTACTTC.

This clone was observed a few times. V gene TRBV28 combines with J gene TRBJ1-5; the match to TRBD1 covers 9 bases. There are 15 residues in the CDR3. The germline gives CDR1 MDHEN, CDR2 SYDVKM. The V and J ends lost 6 bases and 7 bases, in that order; junction bases with no gene match: 10. Here the CDR3 DNA reads TGTGCCAGCAGGCCAACGGGACAGGGCTACCAGCCCCAGCATTTT. The encoded protein is CASRPTGQGYQPQHF.

The DNA of the CDR3 is TGTGCCAGCAGTTACAGGGGGCGCAGCAATCAGCCCCAGCATTTT. It codes for CASSYRGRSNQPQHF. The chain joins TRBV28 to TRBJ1-5; 9 nucleotides agree with TRBD1. This CDR3 spans 15 amino acids. V lost 4 bases, J lost 1 base, and 2 bases stayed unmatched. Germline V gives CDR1 MDHEN, CDR2 SYDVKM. Full variable domain (outside the CDR3, taken from reference TRBV28 and TRBJ1-5): DVKVTQSSRYLVKRTGEKVFLECVQDMDHENMFWYRQDPGLGLRLIYFSYDVKMKEKGDIPEGYSVSREKKERFSLILESASTNQTSMYLCASSYRGRSNQPQHFGDGTRLSIL.

The chain couples TRBV28 to TRBJ1-4; no definite D call. This CDR3 contains 13 residues. V gave up 11 bases and J gave up 7 bases, with 17 bases separating them. Germline values: CDR1 MDHEN, CDR2 SYDVKM. The CDR3 sequence: CAATATGGEKLFF. In nucleotides, the CDR3 is TGTGCCGCCACAGCCACGGGTGGTGAAAAACTGTTTTTT.

The chain has TRBV14 and TRBJ1-4; D is uncertain. This CDR3 has 14 residues. The germline V gene encodes CDR1 SGHDN and CDR2 FVKESK. Trimming removed 0 bases from V and 7 bases from J, with 9 bases in between. The CDR3 DNA reads TGTGCCAGCAGCCAAGACGGGCGGGCTGAAAAACTGTTTTTT. Amino acids: CASSQDGRAEKLFF.

The genes are TRBV11-2 and TRBJ2-1; D remains unclear. V was pared by 1 base and J by 6 bases, with 7 bases between. Germline V gene lookup returns CDR1 SGHAT and CDR2 FQNNGV. This CDR3 contains 13 residues. CDR3 residues: CASSLGAINEQFF. The CDR3 DNA follows: TGTGCCAGCAGCTTAGGGGCCATCAATGAGCAGTTCTTC.

The chain has TRBV28 and TRBJ2-1; 10 bases match TRBD2. Germline V gene sequence: CDR1 MDHEN, CDR2 SYDVKM. With 5 bases clipped from V and 7 bases from J, the junction kept 5 bases outside the gene matches. The CDR3 spans 14 residues. The CDR3 DNA reads TGTGCCAGCAGTGGGACTAGCGCTTCAAATGAGCAGTTCTTC. Protein: CASSGTSASNEQFF.

This chain links TRBV4-1 with TRBJ2-6, with 8 bases identical to TRBD1. This CDR3 has 19 amino acids. The germline V gene has CDR1 MGHRA and CDR2 YSYEKL. V was clipped by 4 bases and J by 1 base; unmatched bases: 12. For the CDR3, the DNA is TGCGCCAGCAGCCCCACAGTCGGGACAGGCATGTCTGGGGCCAACGTCCTGACTTTC. This encodes CASSPTVGTGMSGANVLTF.

The rearrangement links TRBV6-1 to TRBJ2-3, with D perhaps TRBD1 (6 bases). CDR1 MNHNS and CDR2 SASEGT come from the germline V gene. The CDR3 contains 13 residues. The germline V and J ends were trimmed by 4 bases and 5 bases, with 10 bases remaining between them. The CDR3 DNA sequence: TGTGCCAGCAGTGGTAACAGGGAAGATACGCAGTATTTT. It is translated as CASSGNREDTQYF.

The chain recombines TRBV2 with TRBJ2-4, with 7 bases lining up with TRBD1. Trimming removed 6 bases from V and 0 bases from J; junction bases left unmatched: 8. This CDR3 is built from 16 residues. The germline V gene encodes CDR1 SNHLY and CDR2 FYNNEI. The CDR3 reads CASRDDRARAKNIQYF. The CDR3 DNA sequence: TGTGCCAGCAGAGACGACAGGGCGCGAGCCAAAAACATTCAGTACTTC.

V usage is TRBV9 and J usage is TRBJ2-7; perhaps TRBD2 as D (5 bases). Germline V gives CDR1 SGDLS, CDR2 YYNGEE. Trimming cost V 6 bases and J 0 bases, with 22 bases left between them. The CDR3 is 17 residues long. CDR3 residues: CASNKILRAQNSYEQYF. The CDR3 DNA is TGTGCCAGCAACAAGATTTTGAGGGCCCAAAACTCCTACGAGCAGTACTTC.

This sequence joins TRBV7-8 and TRBJ2-7; D is possibly TRBD2 (6 bases). The V gene lost 1 base and the J gene lost 1 base, with 11 bases spanning the gap. The CDR3 loop spans 15 amino acids. The germline CDR1 and CDR2 sequences are SGHVS and FQNEAQ. In nucleotides, the CDR3 is TGTGCCAGCAGCTTAGAACGGGGGAGGTCCTACGAGCAGTACTTC. Protein sequence: CASSLERGRSYEQYF.

The chain recombines TRBV2 with TRBJ2-7, with D perhaps given as TRBD1 or TRBD2 (6 bases each). This CDR3 region has 14 residues. Germline V gene sequence: CDR1 SNHLY, CDR2 FYNNEI. V was trimmed by 1 base and J by 6 bases, leaving 13 bases between them. The DNA of the CDR3 is TGTGCCAGCAGTGAAGGGGGGGCGCTCGGCGAGCAGTACTTC. Residues: CASSEGGALGEQYF.

Comment on this clone: The germline gene is not matched at one end of the junction; a read error may be the cause. Different DNA sequences within this sample yield the same CDR3. The rearrangement uses TRBV28 and TRBJ2-1; 9 nucleotides agree with TRBD2. CDR1 MDHEN and CDR2 SYDVKM come from the germline V gene. The CDR3 spans 17 residues. The CDR3 region is CASSLSSGLAHLNEQFF. For the CDR3, the DNA is TGTGCCAGCAGCTTATCGAGTGGACTAGCGCACCTCAATGAGCAGTTCTTC.

The CDR3 here is CATSGRRRDNEQFF. Written as DNA, the CDR3 is TGTGCCACCAGCGGCAGGCGGAGGGACAATGAGCAGTTCTTC. The V call is TRBV15, the J call TRBJ2-1; tentatively, D is TRBD2 (6 bases). CDR1 and CDR2 (germline): LNHNV, YYDKDF (reference sequence). V lost 5 bases to trimming and J lost 5 bases, with 13 bases between them. This CDR3 has 14 residues.

This chain uses TRBV11-1 with TRBJ2-6; TRBD1 matches 7 bases. Germline CDR1 reads SGHAT; CDR2 reads FQDESV (reference sequence). The CDR3 is 16 amino acids. With 5 bases clipped from V and 3 bases from J, the junction kept 7 bases outside the gene matches. Written as DNA, the CDR3 is TGTGCCAGCAGCAACGGACAGGAAGGTGGGGCCAACGTCCTGACTTTC. This codes for CASSNGQEGGANVLTF.